Each of the 7 T cell receptor beta chains below was sequenced from the same sample in a study of tumor-infiltrating lymphocytes in primary liver carcinoma. It was from about 20-30 mg of unsorted bulk tissue that RNA and DNA were co-extracted. Researchers generated TCR beta cDNA from roughly 520 ng of total RNA, relying on a constant-region primer. Construction of TCR beta libraries relied on three successive nested multiplex PCR rounds employing slightly modified ARM-PCR. Primers for the first two PCR rounds were TRBV1-TRBV30 forward primers and a C-beta reverse primer (about 10 cycles per round). Via MiXCR, TCRdb re-called the multiplex PCR reads, giving one row per CDR3 protein. The table includes over 100,000 distinct CDR3 sequences, around 70% detected once. Sequencing was performed on tumor-adjacent normal liver tissue. These receptors all come from a woman aged 60 to 75 with primary liver carcinoma and hepatitis B virus infection.

In its sample, this clonotype ranks as medium-sized. V and J are TRBV11-2 and TRBJ1-2, with TRBD1 matching over 7 bases. Looked up from germline, CDR1 is SGHAT and CDR2 is FQNNGV. There are 15 residues in the CDR3. V shed 5 bases and J 6 bases; nucleotides not matched to a gene: 12. The CDR3 bases are TGTGCCAGCAGCCCCCCACAGGGGAACGGCGATGGCTACACCTTC. Its protein is CASSPPQGNGDGYTF.

The genes are TRBV11-2 and TRBJ2-7; D perhaps matches TRBD2 (5 bases). The V end lost 5 bases, the J end lost 6 bases, and 23 bases lay between the germline ends. Germline assignment: CDR1 SGHAT and CDR2 FQNNGV. The CDR3 has 16 amino acids. The chain's CDR3 is CASSPRLDAGGFEQYV. CDR3 nucleotides: TGTGCCAGCAGCCCTAGATTGGACGCTGGCGGGTTCGAGCAGTACGTC.

Regarding this clonotype: This may arise from a read error, as a much more abundant clone is one base away. V is TRBV7-9 and J is TRBJ2-5; D is uncertain. Germline V gene data show CDR1 as SEHNR and CDR2 as FQNEAQ (reference sequence). This CDR3 is built from 14 residues. Trimming took off 5 bases at V and 4 bases at J, with 14 bases between the two ends. Here the CDR3 DNA reads TGTGCCAGCAGCCCAGGTTGGCGGATAGAGACCCAGTACTTC. It codes for CASSPGWRIETQYF.

At least ten counts were recorded for this clonotype. The CDR3: CASSLTSGTAQYF. CDR3 coding DNA: TGTGCCAGCAGTTTAACTAGCGGTACCGCGCAGTACTTC. The chain joins TRBV12-3 or TRBV12-4 to TRBJ2-7; 8 bases line up with TRBD2. With 2 bases clipped from V and 9 bases from J, the junction kept 6 bases outside the gene matches. The CDR3 is 13 amino acids.

The chain is built from TRBV5-4 and TRBJ1-6, with a tentative D call TRBD1 (5 bases). V gave up 0 bases and J gave up 7 bases, with 8 bases separating them. CDR3 length equals 14 residues. From germline, CDR1 is SGHNT and CDR2 YYREEE (reference sequence). The CDR3 region has the DNA TGTGCCAGCAGCTTGGGTAAGGGGAATTCACCCCTCCACTTT. It codes for CASSLGKGNSPLHF.

As concerns this clonotype: A read error may explain this, as a much larger clone is one base away. The chain links TRBV11-3 to TRBJ2-5, with 14 bases lining up with TRBD2. From germline, CDR1 is SGHNT and CDR2 YENEEA. The CDR3 contains 17 residues. In DNA form, the CDR3 reads TGTGCCAGCAGCTTTGGGACTAGCGGGAGTCCTTTGGAGACCCGGTACTTC. This translates into CASSFGTSGSPLETRYF.

On this clonotype itself: A junction end diverges from the germline sequence, so it may reflect a read error. The genes are TRBV12-3 or TRBV12-4 and TRBJ2-2; the D call may be TRBD1 or TRBD2 (6 bases each). This CDR3 comprises 14 residues. The CDR3 protein is CASSKGGSVSMRSF. CDR3 bases: TGCGCCAGCAGCAAAGGGGGGAGTGTTAGTATGCGGTCTTTT.